These T cell receptor beta chains were read from a single sample in a study of CD8+ T cells in alopecia areata. This table comes from immunoSEQ multiplex PCR, and its TCRdb copy is limited to in-frame clones, with some not included. The table has roughly 150,000 clones, roughly 44% seen once. The sequencing sample was made of CD4+ T cells sorted from blood. Receptors originate from a human donor with alopecia areata. The CDR3 runs from the conserved cysteine through the conserved F or W. D genes are given only for firm matches. The size field is filled for only some rows; it gives once, few, many or a size class.

>.|TRBJ1-2|.|TRBV5-6
TGTGCCAGCAGCCTCACTGGGGTAACAGGGTATGGCTACACCTTC
CASSLTGVTGYGYTF
>TRBD1|TRBJ1-1|.|TRBV5-1
TGCGCCAGCAGCTTGTACAGGGGCACTGAAGCTTTCTTT
CASSLYRGTEAFF
>TRBD1|TRBJ2-4|.|TRBV23-1
TGCGCCAGCAGCCACCGGGACAGGGGTTGCATTCAGTACTTC
CASSHRDRGCIQYF
>.|TRBJ1-1|.|TRBV29-1
TGCAGCGTTGTCCGGACCCTAGTCACTGAAGCTTTCTTT
CSVVRTLVTEAFF
>TRBD2|TRBJ2-1|.|TRBV7-8
TGTGCCACCTCCCTGTGGCTAGCGGGAGCGGGCTACAATGAGCAGTTCTTC
CATSLWLAGAGYNEQFF
>TRBD1|TRBJ2-7|few|TRBV4-1
TGCGCCAGCAGCCAAGTGGGACAGGGGGCCGGCGAGCAGTACTTC
CASSQVGQGAGEQYF
>TRBD1|TRBJ2-2|.|TRBV5-6
TGTGCCAGCAGCTTTCGGGACAGGAACACCGGGGAGCTGTTTTTT
CASSFRDRNTGELFF
>TRBD2|TRBJ2-7|.|TRBV18
TGTGCCAGCTCACCCGGACTAGCTTTAGACGAGCAGTACTTC
CASSPGLALDEQYF
>.|TRBJ2-7|few|TRBV9
TGTGCCAGCAGCGGGGGGAGCTCCTACGAGCAGTACTTC
CASSGGSSYEQYF
>.|TRBJ2-7|few|TRBV5-4
TGTGCCAGCAGCTTCGGACATACTCGAGACGAGCAGTACTTC
CASSFGHTRDEQYF
>TRBD1|TRBJ1-5|.|TRBV28
TGTGCCAGCACGACGGGACAGGGCGGCAATCAGCCCCAGCATTTT
CASTTGQGGNQPQHF
>TRBD2|TRBJ2-3|.|TRBV2
TGTGCCAGCAGACTTGAGGGCGGGAGTTCAGATACGCAGTATTTT
CASRLEGGSSDTQYF
>TRBD2|TRBJ2-7|.|TRBV29-1
TGCAGCGTTGGGCTAGCGGGAGGTTTCTACGAGCAGTACTTC
CSVGLAGGFYEQYF
>.|TRBJ2-7|.|TRBV25-1
TGTGCCAGCAGTGAACAGGGTTACGAGCAGTACTTC
CASSEQGYEQYF
>.|TRBJ1-2|.|TRBV5-1
TGCGCCAGCAGCTTCAGGGACTCTACGGGGGGCTACACCTTC
CASSFRDSTGGYTF
>.|TRBJ1-1|.|TRBV2
TGTGCCAGCACCCTCGGGGGGCCCATGAACACTGAAGCTTTCTTT
CASTLGGPMNTEAFF
>.|TRBJ1-1|few|TRBV29-1
TGCAGCGCCGGACAGAACACTGAAGCTTTCTTT
CSAGQNTEAFF
>.|TRBJ1-4|.|TRBV4-1
TGCGCCAGCAGCCAAGATTTCCTGGGCAGAGGAGAAAAACTGTTTTTT
CASSQDFLGRGEKLFF
>TRBD2|TRBJ2-7|.|TRBV10-3
TGTGCCATCAGTGAGTCCGAGCGGGGTGCCTACGAGCAGTACTTC
CAISESERGAYEQYF
>.|TRBJ2-1|few|TRBV19
TGTGCCAGTACCGGAGGCGGGACCAGAGGTTTCTTC
CASTGGGTRGFF
>TRBD1|TRBJ2-6|few|TRBV29-1
TGCAGCGTTTTAAACAGGGGGCAGTTTGGGGCCAACGTCCTGACTTTC
CSVLNRGQFGANVLTF
>.|TRBJ2-3|.|TRBV5-4
TGTGCCAGCAGCTTACAAGATACGCAGTATTTT
CASSLQDTQYF
>.|TRBJ2-3|.|TRBV27
TGTGCCAGCAGTTTATTTTCCAGGTTCACAGATACGCAGTATTTT
CASSLFSRFTDTQYF
>.|TRBJ2-5|.|TRBV18
TGTGCCAGCTCACCACAGGGAAGAGAGACCCAGTACTTC
CASSPQGRETQYF
>.|TRBJ2-1|.|TRBV2
TGTGCCAGCAGCATCACAGGGCAGTTCTTC
CASSITGQFF
>TRBD1|TRBJ1-2|few|TRBV29-1
TGCAGCGTCTCTCCGGGACAGGGTCTTGGCTACACCTTC
CSVSPGQGLGYTF
>.|TRBJ2-1|.|TRBV11-3
TGTGCCAGCAGCTTACTCAGGGACAATGAGCAGTTCTTC
CASSLLRDNEQFF
>.|TRBJ2-5|few|TRBV11-2
TGTGCCAGCAGCCCCCTCCCGGGACCCGGGACCCAGTACTTC
CASSPLPGPGTQYF
>.|TRBJ2-5|.|TRBV5-4
TGTGCCAGCTCGCCCGGAGGGGGGAGACAAGAGACCCAGTACTTC
CASSPGGGRQETQYF
>TRBD2|TRBJ2-7|.|TRBV29-1
TGCAGCATCATAGCCCCGGGAGCGGGAGTCTACGAGCAGTACTTC
CSIIAPGAGVYEQYF
>.|TRBJ2-2|.|TRBV4-1
TGCGCCAGCAGCCTTTTAACCCCTCCGACCGGGGAGCTGTTTTTT
CASSLLTPPTGELFF